A single sample is the source of the 20 T cell receptor beta chains below, sequenced in a study of blood T cell repertoires in COVID-19. TCRdb keeps only in-frame clones here, not all; method: immunoSEQ multiplex PCR. The repertoire includes a few hundred thousand clones, around 90% of them detected once, and approximately 18% sits in the top ten. The specimen was PBMCs or T cells enriched from blood (not recorded which). These receptors were collected from a young woman who had recovered from COVID-19.

This clone was recorded once. This chain joins TRBV7-6 and TRBJ2-7, with TRBD2 matching over 8 bases. The CDR3 has 15 amino acids. V shed 5 bases and J 3 bases; nucleotides not matched to a gene: 9. Germline-derived CDR1 and CDR2 are SGHVS and FNYEAQ. The CDR3 sequence is CASSIGGGGSYEQYF. The CDR3 DNA is TGTGCCAGCAGCATCGGGGGGGGCGGAAGCTACGAGCAGTACTTC. Drawing the rest from reference TRBV7-6 and TRBJ2-7, the complete variable domain is GAGVSQSPRYKVTKRGQDVALRCDPISGHVSLYWYRQALGQGPEFLTYFNYEAQQDKSGLPNDRFSAERPEGSISTLTIQRTEQRDSAMYRCASSIGGGGSYEQYFGPGTRLTVT.

The chain recombines TRBV11-3 with TRBJ1-1; the match to TRBD1 covers 9 bases. The trim removed 3 bases at V and 0 bases at J, leaving 2 bases unmatched. The germline gives CDR1 SGHNT, CDR2 YENEEA. The CDR3 totals 15 residues. The CDR3 nucleotides read TGTGCCAGCAGCTTGGGGACAGGGATGAACACTGAAGCTTTCTTT. This sequence encodes CASSLGTGMNTEAFF.

The chain links TRBV4-3 to TRBJ2-7; 8 positions agree with TRBD2. Germline CDR1 and CDR2: LGHNA and YSLEER. There are 15 residues in the CDR3. Trimming removed 0 bases from V and 5 bases from J; junction bases left unmatched: 6. CDR3 nucleotides: TGCGCCAGCAGCCAAGAGGCCGGGAGGGTTCACGAGCAGTACTTC. Residues: CASSQEAGRVHEQYF.

The V gene is TRBV6-5, the J gene TRBJ1-3; 9 bases align to TRBD1. Germline V gene lookup returns CDR1 MNHEY and CDR2 SVGAGI. J gave up 2 bases and V 6 bases, and 5 bases lay outside the gene matches. The CDR3 length is 15 residues. The CDR3 is CASSSQGATGNTIYF. The CDR3 DNA is TGTGCCAGCAGCTCACAGGGGGCAACTGGAAACACCATATATTTT.

This rearrangement joins TRBV15 to TRBJ1-2, with TRBD1 identical over 10 bases. The CDR3 consists of 14 residues. The J segment lost 8 bases and the V segment lost 3 bases, leaving 6 bases of the junction unmatched. Germline V gene lookup returns CDR1 LNHNV and CDR2 YYDKDF (reference sequence). The CDR3 sequence: CATSSTGTGDGYTF. In nucleotides, the CDR3 is TGTGCCACCAGCAGTACCGGGACAGGGGACGGCTACACCTTC. Combining the CDR3 with reference TRBV15 and TRBJ1-2 gives the whole variable domain DAMVIQNPRYQVTQFGKPVTLSCSQTLNHNVMYWYQQKSSQAPKLLFHYYDKDFNNEADTPDNFQSRRPNTSFCFLDIRSPGLGDTAMYLCATSSTGTGDGYTFGSGTRLTVV.

The genes are TRBV6-5 and TRBJ2-1, with 11 bases aligning to TRBD2. The length of the CDR3 is 15 residues. V shed 6 bases, J shed 7 bases, and the junction held 8 bases outside the gene matches. Germline V gene lookup returns CDR1 MNHEY and CDR2 SVGAGI. The CDR3 bases are TGTGCCAGCAGCCACCGACTAGCGGGGATGAATGAGCAGTTCTTC. Residues: CASSHRLAGMNEQFF.

The J gene is TRBJ2-7, the V gene TRBV3-1 (or the pseudogene TRBV3-2), with 8 nucleotides matching TRBD2. With V trimmed by 6 bases and J by 7 bases, 5 bases remained unmatched. CDR3 length: 12 residues. In germline, CDR1 is LGHDT, CDR2 YNNKEL (reference sequence). The CDR3 sequence is CASSSVAGEQYF. The DNA for the CDR3 is TGTGCCAGCAGTTCCGTAGCGGGGGAGCAGTACTTC.

This rearrangement joins TRBV30 to TRBJ1-6; D is unclear. This CDR3 is built from 15 residues. Germline V gene data show CDR1 as GTSNPN and CDR2 as SVGIG (reference sequence). The V end was cut by 3 bases, the J end by 8 bases, with 17 bases between. CDR3 in amino acids: CAWSEVPSGDSPLHF. As DNA, the CDR3 is TGTGCCTGGAGCGAAGTCCCCTCAGGCGATTCACCCCTCCACTTT.

This rearrangement joins TRBV6-5 to TRBJ1-1; TRBD1 is a possible D gene (6 bases). Per germline, CDR1 MNHEY and CDR2 SVGAGI. V lost 8 bases, J lost 5 bases, and 18 bases lay in between. The CDR3 extends over 14 amino acids. This CDR3 reads CASFEKQGWTEAFF. Written as DNA, the CDR3 is TGTGCCAGCTTTGAGAAACAGGGATGGACTGAAGCTTTCTTT.

This chain joins TRBV27 and TRBJ2-2, with 9 bases that match TRBD2. The CDR3 has 15 amino acids. V lost 6 bases and J lost 4; bases outside the gene matches: 6. Germline CDR1 reads MNHEY; CDR2 reads SMNVEV (reference sequence). The DNA for the CDR3 is TGTGCCAGCAGGCGCGGGGGGGCGGTCACCGGGGAGCTGTTTTTT. This gives the protein CASRRGGAVTGELFF.

The rearrangement uses TRBV4-1 and TRBJ2-4, with TRBD1 matching over 8 bases. The V gene's germline CDR1 is MGHRA and CDR2 YSYEKL. The CDR3 contains 16 residues. After removal of 1 base from V and 6 bases from J, the junction contained 8 bases not matched to a gene. CDR3 nucleotides: TGCGCCAGCAGCCAAGGGGCCCAGGGGGCAAGAAACATTCAGTACTTC. Protein product: CASSQGAQGARNIQYF.

This sequence joins TRBV5-1 and TRBJ2-1, with D tentatively TRBD1 (6 bases). The germline CDR1 and CDR2 sequences are SGHRS and YFSETQ. This CDR3 region has 14 residues. V gave up 0 bases and J gave up 4 bases, with 8 bases separating them. The CDR3 nucleotides read TGCGCCAGCAGCTTGGGACAGGTATACAATGAGCAGTTCTTC. This codes for CASSLGQVYNEQFF. Filled out from reference TRBV5-1 and TRBJ2-1, the complete variable domain reads KAGVTQTPRYLIKTRGQQVTLSCSPISGHRSVSWYQQTPGQGLQFLFEYFSETQRNKGNFPGRFSGRQFSNSRSEMNVSTLELGDSALYLCASSLGQVYNEQFFGPGTRLTVL.

The chain employs TRBV4-1 and TRBJ1-1; 9 bases line up with TRBD1. Unmatched junction bases numbered 3, after V lost 5 bases and J lost 5 bases. This CDR3 contains 13 residues. Looked up from germline, CDR1 is MGHRA and CDR2 is YSYEKL. CDR3 sequence (DNA): TGCGCCAGCAGCGAAGGACAGGGGACTGAAGCTTTCTTT. Translated: CASSEGQGTEAFF.

The chain recombines TRBV3-1 (or the pseudogene TRBV3-2) with TRBJ2-2; no reliable D call. Germline CDR1 LGHDT, CDR2 YNNKEL (reference sequence). This CDR3 spans 18 amino acids. Deletions cut 5 bases from V and 2 bases from J, with 21 bases between. CDR3 DNA sequence: TGTGCCAGCAGCTCCTACCACCTCGCGGAAACAAACACCGGGGAGCTGTTTTTT. Its protein is CASSSYHLAETNTGELFF.

This chain joins TRBV5-1 and TRBJ2-7; 7 nucleotides align to TRBD1. V was clipped by 4 bases and J by 2 bases; unmatched bases: 6. The CDR3 has 14 residues. The germline gives CDR1 SGHRS, CDR2 YFSETQ. CDR3 sequence (DNA): TGCGCCAGCAGCACCGGACAGGTCGCCTACGAGCAGTACTTC. The encoded protein is CASSTGQVAYEQYF. Looking up the rest from reference TRBV5-1 and TRBJ2-7 gives the full variable domain: KAGVTQTPRYLIKTRGQQVTLSCSPISGHRSVSWYQQTPGQGLQFLFEYFSETQRNKGNFPGRFSGRQFSNSRSEMNVSTLELGDSALYLCASSTGQVAYEQYFGPGTRLTVT.

J is TRBJ1-4 and V is TRBV4-2; 7 bases match TRBD1. The CDR3 loop spans 17 amino acids. The V segment lost 1 base and the J segment 7 bases; nucleotides outside the gene matches: 12. Germline V gives CDR1 LGHNA, CDR2 YNFKEQ. The CDR3 DNA sequence: TGTGCCAGCAGCCAAGTTCCCCAGACAGGGTATGGTGAAAAACTGTTTTTT. This sequence encodes CASSQVPQTGYGEKLFF.

Regarding this clone: The sample contains more than one DNA sequence encoding this CDR3. The chain recombines TRBV3-1 (or the pseudogene TRBV3-2) with TRBJ1-1; D is ambiguous. CDR3 length equals 12 residues. Germline V gene sequence: CDR1 LGHDT, CDR2 YNNKEL (reference sequence). V lost 1 base and J 8 bases, leaving 8 bases between the germline ends. The DNA for the CDR3 is TGTGCCAGCAGCCAAGGGGCTGGGGAAGCTTTCTTT. Translation: CASSQGAGEAFF.

The sample holds one count of this clone. This chain joins TRBV4-2 and TRBJ2-7; 7 bases fit TRBD2. The J segment lost 2 bases and the V segment lost 2 bases, leaving 0 bases of the junction unmatched. The CDR3 is 13 amino acids. In germline, CDR1 is LGHNA, CDR2 YNFKEQ. The DNA of the CDR3 is TGTGCCAGCAGCCAAAGCGGGGCCTACGAGCAGTACTTC. Its protein product is CASSQSGAYEQYF.

The chain combines TRBV18 with TRBJ2-3; 8 bases map to TRBD1. CDR3 length equals 16 residues. V shed 4 bases, J shed 0 bases, and the junction held 6 bases outside the gene matches. Germline-derived CDR1 and CDR2 are KGHSH and LQKENI. The CDR3 region has the DNA TGTGCCAGCTCACAGCTCGGGACAGGTAGCACAGATACGCAGTATTTT. Residues: CASSQLGTGSTDTQYF.

This rearrangement joins TRBV4-3 to TRBJ1-4; 7 nucleotides agree with TRBD1. Trimming at V came to 3 bases and at J to 8 bases, leaving 15 bases not matched to a gene. This CDR3 spans 17 amino acids. The germline V gene encodes CDR1 LGHNA and CDR2 YSLEER. Here the CDR3 DNA reads TGCGCCAGCAGCCAGGCCGTCGGTAGGACAGGAGAAGAAAAACTGTTTTTT. Amino acid sequence: CASSQAVGRTGEEKLFF.